The 10 T cell receptor beta chains listed next were all sequenced from one sample in a study of shared clonotypes between healthy human individuals. Produced via immunoSEQ multiplex PCR; TCRdb's table is partial and in-frame only. The repertoire holds 650,000 to 800,000 clones, 72% seen once, with under 2% in the top ten. The sample comprised memory CD4+ T cells sorted from blood. Subset denoted: CD45RA-negative fraction. These receptors were taken from a woman in her twenties or thirties in good health.

The V call is TRBV6-1, the J call TRBJ1-5; the D is unclear. Germline loops: CDR1 MNHNS, CDR2 SASEGT. The CDR3 covers 16 residues. Trimming took 4 bases from V and 0 from J, leaving 13 bases between them. CDR3 amino acids: CASSATGIHSNQPQHF. The CDR3 DNA reads as TGTGCCAGCAGTGCGACTGGGATTCATAGCAATCAGCCCCAGCATTTT.

V is TRBV28 and J is TRBJ1-4; 7 positions match TRBD1. V lost 1 base, J lost 5 bases, and 4 bases stayed unmatched. Germline CDR1 MDHEN, CDR2 SYDVKM. CDR3 length: 15 residues. The CDR3 nucleotides are TGTGCCAGCAGTTTATTAGGAGGGGGCAATGAAAAACTGTTTTTT. It specifies CASSLLGGGNEKLFF.

This chain uses TRBV27 with TRBJ2-3, with D maybe TRBD2 (5 bases). There are 15 residues in the CDR3. Germline V gene sequence: CDR1 MNHEY, CDR2 SMNVEV (reference sequence). Trimming took 5 bases from V and 2 from J, leaving 14 bases between them. CDR3 amino acids: CASSSEGRPTDTQYF. CDR3 bases: TGTGCCAGCAGTAGCGAGGGCCGCCCCACAGATACGCAGTATTTT.

The chain is built from TRBV19 and TRBJ2-6; no clear D. The germline gives CDR1 LNHDA, CDR2 SQIVND (reference sequence). Trimming cost V 6 bases and J 0 bases, with 12 bases left between them. CDR3 size: 16 residues. Here the CDR3 DNA reads TGTGCCAGTAGCCTTATCCACGGCTCTGGGGCCAACGTCCTGACTTTC. Its protein product is CASSLIHGSGANVLTF.

This clone was found a few times. The chain couples TRBV6-1 to TRBJ1-2; D uncertain. V was cut by 3 bases and J by 4 bases, with 0 bases left in between. The CDR3 spans 10 residues. Germline CDR1 is MNHNS and CDR2 is SASEGT. The CDR3 sequence: CASSDYGYTF. CDR3 sequence (DNA): TGTGCCAGCAGTGACTATGGCTACACCTTC.

The chain uses TRBV5-1 and TRBJ1-1; D unresolved. CDR3 length equals 15 residues. The germline V gene has CDR1 SGHRS and CDR2 YFSETQ. The V and J ends lost 5 bases and 8 bases respectively, with 22 bases between them. DNA of the CDR3: TGCGCCAGCAGATTTGCGGTAGGAATTGATGGGGAAGCTTTCTTT. The encoded protein is CASRFAVGIDGEAFF.

The chain recombines TRBV28 with TRBJ2-1; 8 bases are shared with TRBD2. The CDR3 contains 16 residues. Germline CDR1 MDHEN, CDR2 SYDVKM. The V and J ends lost 5 bases and 4 bases, in that order; junction bases with no gene match: 10. The CDR3 coding sequence is TGTGCCAGCAGTCTCGTGATAGCGGGATCTTACAATGAGCAGTTCTTC. It is translated as CASSLVIAGSYNEQFF.

This clone has only one observation. The chain carries TRBV28 and TRBJ1-2; 7 bases fit TRBD1. Trimming cost V 6 bases and J 4 bases; bases outside gene matches: 8. The CDR3 has 14 amino acids. Germline CDR1 MDHEN, CDR2 SYDVKM. The CDR3 here is CASRSLDRIYGYTF. The DNA for the CDR3 is TGTGCCAGCAGATCCCTGGACAGGATCTATGGCTACACCTTC.

CDR3 region: CASSSPSDGKETQYF. The CDR3 DNA sequence: TGTGCCAGCAGTTCGCCCTCTGACGGAAAAGAGACCCAGTACTTC. The chain joins TRBV27 to TRBJ2-5; D gene uncertain. Looked up from germline, CDR1 is MNHEY and CDR2 is SMNVEV (reference sequence). CDR3 length: 15 residues. V was trimmed by 4 bases and J by 3 bases, leaving 15 bases between them.

The V call is TRBV6-1, the J call TRBJ2-7; D is perhaps TRBD1 or TRBD2 (5 bases each). With 5 bases removed from V and 0 bases from J, the gap between germline ends came to 11 bases. The CDR3 has 14 residues. Looked up from germline, CDR1 is MNHNS and CDR2 is SASEGT. The CDR3 is CASSYGTISYEQYF. CDR3 DNA sequence: TGTGCCAGCAGTTATGGGACGATCTCCTACGAGCAGTACTTC.